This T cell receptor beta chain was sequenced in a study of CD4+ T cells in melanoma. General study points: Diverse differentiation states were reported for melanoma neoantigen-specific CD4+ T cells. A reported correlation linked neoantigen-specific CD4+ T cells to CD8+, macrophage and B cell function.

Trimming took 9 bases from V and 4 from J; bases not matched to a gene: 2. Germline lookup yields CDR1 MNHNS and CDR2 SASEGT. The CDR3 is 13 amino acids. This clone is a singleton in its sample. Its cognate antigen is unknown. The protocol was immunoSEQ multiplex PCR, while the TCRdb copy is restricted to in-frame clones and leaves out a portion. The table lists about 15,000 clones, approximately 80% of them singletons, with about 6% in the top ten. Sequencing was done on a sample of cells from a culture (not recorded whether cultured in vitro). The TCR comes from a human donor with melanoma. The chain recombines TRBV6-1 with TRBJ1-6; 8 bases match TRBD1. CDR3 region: CASRQGYNSPLHF. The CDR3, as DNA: TGTGCCAGTCGACAGGGGTATAATTCACCCCTCCACTTT.